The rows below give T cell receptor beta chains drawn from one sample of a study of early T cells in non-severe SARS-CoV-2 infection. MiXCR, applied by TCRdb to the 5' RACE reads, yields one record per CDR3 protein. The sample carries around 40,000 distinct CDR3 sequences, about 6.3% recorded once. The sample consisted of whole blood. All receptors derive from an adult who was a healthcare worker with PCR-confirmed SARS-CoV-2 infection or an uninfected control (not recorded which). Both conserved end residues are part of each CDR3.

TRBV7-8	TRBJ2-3	CASSPRLLLPTDTQYF
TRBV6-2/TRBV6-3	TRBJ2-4	CASGTISGRIGNIQYF
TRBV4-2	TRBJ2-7	CASSQEGGGHYEQYF
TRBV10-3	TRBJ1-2	CAISESVSGPHGYTF
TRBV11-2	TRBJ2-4	CASSLEQGSIQYF
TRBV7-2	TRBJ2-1	CASSSQGYNEQFF
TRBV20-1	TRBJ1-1	CSARDPGWSTEAFF
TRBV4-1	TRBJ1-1	CASSPTENTEAFF
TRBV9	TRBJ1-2	CASSVADVSNYGYTF
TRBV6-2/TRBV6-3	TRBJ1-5	CASSLGTDHQPQHF
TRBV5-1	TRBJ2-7	CASSPLQLNEQYF
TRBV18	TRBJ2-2	CASSQTVANTGELFF
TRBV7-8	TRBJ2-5	CATAPVLGGEETQYF
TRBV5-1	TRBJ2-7	CASSLVAGGSYEQYF
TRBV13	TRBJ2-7	CASSSGISGSGEQYF
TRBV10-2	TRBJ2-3	CASNSGGNTQYF
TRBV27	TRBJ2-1	CASRVISGSNEQFF
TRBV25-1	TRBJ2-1	CASTGPAELRGEQFF
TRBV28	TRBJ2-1	CASLGTSGPTYNEQFF
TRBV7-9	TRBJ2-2	CASPDGYANTGELFF
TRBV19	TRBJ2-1	CASSITSGEQFF
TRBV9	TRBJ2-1	CASSDQTGSNEQFF
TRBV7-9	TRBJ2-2	CASSFFGELFF
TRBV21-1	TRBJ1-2	CASSAMSGDGYGYTF
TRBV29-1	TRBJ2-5	CSVKIQVSEETQYF
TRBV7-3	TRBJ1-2	CASTPSEARYGYTF
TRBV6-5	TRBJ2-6	CASSSTLRVESGANVLTF
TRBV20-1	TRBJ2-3	CSARRSADTQYF
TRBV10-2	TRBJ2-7	CASSERVGTYEQYF
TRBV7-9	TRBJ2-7	CASSSSGTISF
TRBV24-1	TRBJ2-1	CATSDLLSSYNEQFF
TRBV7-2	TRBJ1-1	CASSFSDTEAFF
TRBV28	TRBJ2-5	CASSFDGTSQETQYF
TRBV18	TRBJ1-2	CASSPPLSGYGYTF
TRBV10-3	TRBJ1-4	CAIGDATNEKLFF
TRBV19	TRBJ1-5	CASNPSGKGSNQPQHF
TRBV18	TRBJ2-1	CASSLSGQESNEQFF
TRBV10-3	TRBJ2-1	CAISGSSGSSAEQFF
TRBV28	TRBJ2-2	CASSTPGIKLFF
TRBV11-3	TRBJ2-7	CASSFRDGYEQYF
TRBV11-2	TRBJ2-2	CASSSFRGIGTGELFF
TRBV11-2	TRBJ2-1	CASSSHLSGSSYNEQFF
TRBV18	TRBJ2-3	CASSPLRGTDTQYF
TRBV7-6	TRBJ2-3	CASSLGIAGGPADTQYF
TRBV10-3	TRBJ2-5	CAISRQKQETQYF
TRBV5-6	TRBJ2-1	CASSPGVEQFF
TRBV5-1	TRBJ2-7	CASSLGAPIEEQYF
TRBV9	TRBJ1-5	CASSVQDQPQHF
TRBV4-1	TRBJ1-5	CASSQFRSSNQPQHF
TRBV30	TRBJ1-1	CAWSVTMNTEAFF
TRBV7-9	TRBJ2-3	CASSLTSAGAGTDTQYF
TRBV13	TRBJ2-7	CASRDGSSSYEQYF
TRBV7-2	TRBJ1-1	CASSLSGTNTEAFF